A single sample gave rise to the 32 T cell receptor beta chains below, sequenced in a study of blood T cell repertoires in COVID-19. Only in-frame clones appear in the TCRdb table, and some are missing; sequencing was by immunoSEQ multiplex PCR. This repertoire shows 120,000 to 150,000 clones, approximately 91% found once; its top ten account for about 2.3%. Sample: peripheral blood. The receptors come from a human donor in a cohort sampled during active COVID-19.

The chain has TRBV5-1 and TRBJ2-6; TRBD1 might be the D (5 bases). V gave up 0 bases and J gave up 2 bases, with 12 bases separating them. Looked up from germline, CDR1 is SGHRS and CDR2 is YFSETQ. The CDR3 runs 17 residues. The CDR3 DNA follows: TGCGCCAGCAGCTTGGGTAACAGGTTCCCTGGGGCCAACGTCCTGACTTTC. This translates into CASSLGNRFPGANVLTF.

There are a few counts of this clone. The rearrangement joins TRBV18 to TRBJ1-5; TRBD1 matches 9 bases. Trimming at V came to 4 bases and at J to 0 bases, leaving 10 bases not matched to a gene. CDR1 and CDR2 from the germline V gene are KGHSH and LQKENI. The CDR3 is 18 amino acids. The chain's CDR3 is CASSLTGTGSNSNQPQHF. The CDR3 DNA reads as TGTGCCAGCTCACTAACCGGGACAGGGTCAAATAGCAATCAGCCCCAGCATTTT. The whole variable domain, filled in from reference TRBV18 and TRBJ1-5, reads NAGVMQNPRHLVRRRGQEARLRCSPMKGHSHVYWYRQLPEEGLKFMVYLQKENIIDESGMPKERFSAEFPKEGPSILRIQQVVRGDSAAYFCASSLTGTGSNSNQPQHFGDGTRLSIL.

V gene TRBV9 combines with J gene TRBJ1-6; D not certain. This CDR3 has 14 amino acids. The germline V and J ends were trimmed by 3 bases and 5 bases, with 9 bases remaining between them. CDR1 and CDR2 from the germline V gene are SGDLS and YYNGEE. Written as DNA, the CDR3 is TGTGCCAGCAGCGCTAGGTTAGATAATTCACCCCTCCACTTT. Protein: CASSARLDNSPLHF. The whole variable domain, filled in from reference TRBV9 and TRBJ1-6, reads DSGVTQTPKHLITATGQRVTLRCSPRSGDLSVYWYQQSLDQGLQFLIQYYNGEERAKGNILERFSAQQFPDLHSELNLSSLELGDSALYFCASSARLDNSPLHFGNGTRLTVT.

The rearrangement uses TRBV7-9 and TRBJ2-7, with 10 bases matching TRBD1. Germline trimming cut 5 bases from V and 5 bases from J; bases unmatched to any gene: 12. This CDR3 has 16 amino acids. From germline, CDR1 is SEHNR and CDR2 FQNEAQ (reference sequence). The CDR3 spells CASSPLGGQGSHEQYF. CDR3 DNA sequence: TGTGCCAGCAGCCCACTCGGGGGACAGGGGTCCCACGAGCAGTACTTC.

CDR3 coding DNA: TGTGCCAGCAGCCCCTTACGTCCGGGTGGGACTGAAGCTTTCTTT. Translation gives CASSPLRPGGTEAFF. The V and J genes are TRBV6-5 and TRBJ1-1; D unclear. Looked up from germline, CDR1 is MNHEY and CDR2 is SVGAGI. The CDR3 covers 15 residues. Trimming cost V 6 bases and J 5 bases, with 19 bases left between them.

V gene TRBV18 combines with J gene TRBJ1-1; TRBD1 might be the D (6 bases). From germline, CDR1 is KGHSH and CDR2 LQKENI. The V end was cut by 0 bases, the J end by 7 bases, with 21 bases between. The CDR3 consists of 17 residues. DNA for the CDR3: TGTGCCAGCTCACCACCCCAGGGCAGGGGTAGTAAGGTTGAAGCTTTCTTT. Translation: CASSPPQGRGSKVEAFF. Drawing the rest from reference TRBV18 and TRBJ1-1, the complete variable domain is NAGVMQNPRHLVRRRGQEARLRCSPMKGHSHVYWYRQLPEEGLKFMVYLQKENIIDESGMPKERFSAEFPKEGPSILRIQQVVRGDSAAYFCASSPPQGRGSKVEAFFGQGTRLTVV.

The chain is built from TRBV11-2 and TRBJ2-5; no firm D call. The V gene lost 3 bases and the J gene lost 1 base, with 9 bases spanning the gap. The CDR3 has 14 amino acids. The V gene's germline CDR1 is SGHAT and CDR2 FQNNGV. The CDR3 DNA reads as TGTGCCAGCAGCTTGGAACGGGTCCAAGAGACCCAGTACTTC. Protein product: CASSLERVQETQYF. The full variable domain, with the rest looked up from reference TRBV11-2 and TRBJ2-5, is EAGVAQSPRYKIIEKRQSVAFWCNPISGHATLYWYQQILGQGPKLLIQFQNNGVVDDSQLPKDRFSAERLKGVDSTLKIQPAKLEDSAVYLCASSLERVQETQYFGPGTRLLVL.

The chain employs TRBV24-1 and TRBJ2-1; the match to TRBD2 covers 8 bases. Germline CDR1 and CDR2: KGHDR and SFDVKD. J was trimmed by 0 bases and V by 7 bases; bases with no gene match: 7. The CDR3 sequence is 16 residues long. CDR3 bases: TGTGCCACCAGCGGTGAGCGGGGGAGCTCCTACAATGAGCAGTTCTTC. Translating gives CATSGERGSSYNEQFF.

This sequence joins TRBV5-1 and TRBJ2-7; a weak D match, TRBD2 (6 bases). The V gene's germline CDR1 is SGHRS and CDR2 YFSETQ. There are 17 residues in the CDR3. V was cut by 1 base and J by 0 bases, with 17 bases left in between. CDR3 loop: CASSLPSGSGSSYEQYF. In DNA, the CDR3 is TGCGCCAGCAGCTTGCCCTCTGGAAGCGGGTCCTCCTACGAGCAGTACTTC. Full variable domain (missing parts from reference TRBV5-1 and TRBJ2-7): KAGVTQTPRYLIKTRGQQVTLSCSPISGHRSVSWYQQTPGQGLQFLFEYFSETQRNKGNFPGRFSGRQFSNSRSEMNVSTLELGDSALYLCASSLPSGSGSSYEQYFGPGTRLTVT.

This sequence joins TRBV19 and TRBJ2-2; the match to TRBD2 covers 7 bases. This CDR3 has 15 residues. The germline CDR1 and CDR2 sequences are LNHDA and SQIVND (reference sequence). Trimming at V came to 5 bases and at J to 0 bases, leaving 3 bases not matched to a gene. CDR3: CASSSGLANTGELFF. CDR3 coding DNA: TGTGCCAGTAGTTCCGGACTAGCGAACACCGGGGAGCTGTTTTTT.

The V gene is TRBV9, the J gene TRBJ1-1, with no clear D. Germline V gene sequence: CDR1 SGDLS, CDR2 YYNGEE. V was cut by 3 bases and J by 1 base, with 10 bases left in between. This CDR3 is 14 amino acids long. The chain's CDR3 is CASSEFGGNTEAFF. The CDR3, as DNA: TGTGCCAGCAGCGAATTCGGCGGGAACACTGAAGCTTTCTTT.

The J gene is TRBJ1-1, the V gene TRBV6-2 or TRBV6-3; the D is unclear. This CDR3 comprises 11 residues. The germline gives CDR1 MNHEY, CDR2 SVGEGT. Between the trimmed V and J ends, which lost 6 bases and 7 bases, there was a span of 9 bases. CDR3 loop: CASSRYSEAFF. CDR3 bases: TGTGCCAGCAGCCGTTACAGTGAAGCTTTCTTT.

This chain connects TRBV15 to TRBJ2-1; D perhaps matches TRBD2 (6 bases). The CDR3 runs 14 residues. The V gene's germline CDR1 is LNHNV and CDR2 YYDKDF (reference sequence). Trimming cost V 7 bases and J 0 bases, with 10 bases left between them. The CDR3 nucleotides read TGTGCCACCACGGGGGTGCCCTCCTACAATGAGCAGTTCTTC. Its protein product is CATTGVPSYNEQFF.

Written as DNA, the CDR3 is TGTGCCAGTAGTATAGACAGGGATGACGAGCAGTACTTC. Translation gives CASSIDRDDEQYF. The chain combines TRBV19 with TRBJ2-7, with D perhaps TRBD1 (5 bases). CDR3 size: 13 residues. The V and J ends lost 0 bases and 5 bases respectively, with 8 bases between them. In germline, CDR1 is LNHDA, CDR2 SQIVND (reference sequence).

The chain links TRBV6-5 to TRBJ1-1, with 7 bases that match TRBD1. The V gene's germline CDR1 is MNHEY and CDR2 SVGAGI. V shed 2 bases, J shed 8 bases, and the junction held 11 bases outside the gene matches. The CDR3 consists of 15 residues. CDR3 in DNA: TGTGCCAGCAGTTACGTCCCTAGTAGCAGGGGGGAAGCTTTCTTT. The encoded protein is CASSYVPSSRGEAFF.

The chain is built from TRBV30 and TRBJ2-1; D is unclear. CDR3 length equals 15 residues. Trimming left V 0 bases short and J 0 bases short, with 9 bases between. The germline V gene encodes CDR1 GTSNPN and CDR2 SVGIG (reference sequence). CDR3 sequence (DNA): TGTGCCTGGAGTGTACTCATGCGCTCCTACAATGAGCAGTTCTTC. This translates into CAWSVLMRSYNEQFF.

The chain couples TRBV5-1 to TRBJ2-3; 10 bases fit TRBD2. Germline assignment: CDR1 SGHRS and CDR2 YFSETQ. CDR3 length equals 16 residues. Trimming removed 0 bases from V and 6 bases from J; junction bases left unmatched: 7. This CDR3 reads CASSLGLSGGADTQYF. The CDR3 DNA is TGCGCCAGCAGCTTGGGGCTAAGCGGGGGGGCTGATACGCAGTATTTT.

This chain joins TRBV19 and TRBJ1-1; possibly TRBD1 for D (5 bases). The CDR3 spans 13 residues. The germline V and J ends were trimmed by 5 bases and 3 bases, with 10 bases remaining between them. Germline values: CDR1 LNHDA, CDR2 SQIVND (reference sequence). The CDR3 spells CASSQGDHTEAFF. The DNA for the CDR3 is TGTGCCAGTAGTCAAGGGGATCACACTGAAGCTTTCTTT.

The chain has TRBV19 and TRBJ1-1, with D perhaps matching TRBD1 (5 bases). The CDR3 length is 15 residues. Trimming left V 1 base short and J 7 bases short, with 16 bases between. Germline CDR1 and CDR2: LNHDA and SQIVND (reference sequence). CDR3 region: CASSIAPGGSIEAFF. In DNA, the CDR3 is TGTGCCAGTAGTATAGCCCCGGGGGGATCTATTGAAGCTTTCTTT. Full variable domain (missing parts from reference TRBV19 and TRBJ1-1): DGGITQSPKYLFRKEGQNVTLSCEQNLNHDAMYWYRQDPGQGLRLIYYSQIVNDFQKGDIAEGYSVSREKKESFPLTVTSAQKNPTAFYLCASSIAPGGSIEAFFGQGTRLTVV.

The DNA of the CDR3 is TGCAGTGCTAGTTCCAACCAAGAGACCCAGTACTTC. It yields the protein CSASSNQETQYF. This chain connects TRBV20-1 to TRBJ2-5, with D uncertain. Germline assignment: CDR1 DFQATT and CDR2 SNEGSKA (reference sequence). Trimming pared 3 bases from V and 0 bases from J, leaving 5 bases between. The CDR3 totals 12 residues.

The chain couples TRBV5-1 to TRBJ2-3; 9 bases are shared with TRBD1. Germline trimming cut 3 bases from V and 5 bases from J; bases unmatched to any gene: 7. CDR1 and CDR2 (germline): SGHRS, YFSETQ. This CDR3 region has 15 residues. The CDR3 spells CASSSRTGEKDTQYF. The CDR3 DNA sequence: TGCGCCAGCAGCTCCCGGACAGGGGAGAAAGATACGCAGTATTTT.

This clone was detected many times. V usage is TRBV5-4 and J usage is TRBJ2-1; 15 bases are shared with TRBD2. CDR3 length equals 16 residues. The V segment lost 3 bases and the J segment 6 bases; nucleotides outside the gene matches: 4. Germline CDR1 reads SGHNT; CDR2 reads YYREEE (reference sequence). The CDR3 reads CASSSRTSGRANEQFF. The CDR3 DNA follows: TGTGCCAGCAGCTCACGGACTAGCGGGAGGGCCAATGAGCAGTTCTTC. Combining the CDR3 with reference TRBV5-4 and TRBJ2-1 gives the whole variable domain ETGVTQSPTHLIKTRGQQVTLRCSSQSGHNTVSWYQQALGQGPQFIFQYYREEENGRGNFPPRFSGLQFPNYSSELNVNALELDDSALYLCASSSRTSGRANEQFFGPGTRLTVL.

The chain combines TRBV5-1 with TRBJ2-3, with 14 nucleotides matching TRBD2. The CDR3 is 17 amino acids. Germline CDR1 reads SGHRS; CDR2 reads YFSETQ. V lost 3 bases and J lost 6; bases outside the gene matches: 9. CDR3 region: CASSYYGLAGGGDTQYF. DNA of the CDR3: TGCGCCAGCAGCTATTACGGACTAGCGGGAGGAGGGGATACGCAGTATTTT.

The chain carries TRBV28 and TRBJ2-6, with 7 bases identical to TRBD2. Germline V gives CDR1 MDHEN, CDR2 SYDVKM. V dropped 6 bases and J dropped 2; count of bases not matched to a gene: 7. This CDR3 contains 16 residues. The CDR3 spells CASSPLRGAGANVLTF. CDR3 DNA sequence: TGTGCCAGCAGCCCCCTCCGGGGGGCTGGGGCCAACGTCCTGACTTTC.

The chain employs TRBV27 and TRBJ2-7, with a weak D call TRBD1 (6 bases). The CDR3 has 15 residues. In germline, CDR1 is MNHEY, CDR2 SMNVEV (reference sequence). The ends were cut back, 3 bases at V and 2 bases at J, with 14 bases in the middle. The CDR3 sequence: CASSLGQGVAYEQYF. CDR3 coding DNA: TGTGCCAGCAGTTTGGGACAAGGGGTCGCCTACGAGCAGTACTTC.

About this clone: The germline gene is not matched at one end of the junction; a read error may be the cause. This chain links TRBV7-7 with TRBJ2-1; 7 nucleotides agree with TRBD2. This CDR3 has 17 residues. Germline values: CDR1 SSHAT, CDR2 FNYEAQ (reference sequence). The CDR3 sequence: CASITLYLGGSYNEQFF. The CDR3 DNA reads TGTGCTAGCATCACTTTGTATTTGGGGGGGTCTTACAATGAGCAGTTCTTC.

The chain employs TRBV12-3 or TRBV12-4 and TRBJ1-1; no firm D call. This CDR3 is built from 13 residues. Between the trimmed V and J ends, which lost 4 bases and 6 bases, there was a span of 12 bases. For the CDR3, the DNA is TGTGCCAGCAGTTACCTTATCGGAGCTGAAGCTTTCTTT. Its protein product is CASSYLIGAEAFF.

This sequence joins TRBV5-1 and TRBJ1-2; TRBD1 agrees at 7 bases. Germline trimming cut 0 bases from V and 9 bases from J; bases unmatched to any gene: 14. CDR1 and CDR2 from the germline V gene are SGHRS and YFSETQ. The CDR3 extends over 16 amino acids. CDR3 protein: CASSLDGTVPSVSYTF. CDR3 nucleotide sequence: TGCGCCAGCAGCTTGGATGGGACAGTACCGAGTGTAAGCTACACCTTC.

This chain connects TRBV3-1 (or the pseudogene TRBV3-2) to TRBJ1-2, with 8 nucleotides matching TRBD1. The germline CDR1 and CDR2 sequences are LGHDT and YNNKEL (reference sequence). V shed 4 bases, J shed 6 bases, and the junction held 7 bases outside the gene matches. This CDR3 has 14 amino acids. CDR3 residues: CASSLLTGEHGYTF. For the CDR3, the DNA is TGTGCCAGCAGCCTTTTGACAGGGGAGCATGGCTACACCTTC.

The chain employs TRBV24-1 and TRBJ1-1; D is possibly TRBD1 (6 bases). Germline CDR1 and CDR2: KGHDR and SFDVKD. CDR3 length: 15 residues. V dropped 2 bases and J dropped 0 bases, with 9 bases sitting between them. The DNA for the CDR3 is TGTGCCACCAGTGATTCCCGACAGGTGAACACTGAAGCTTTCTTT. It translates to CATSDSRQVNTEAFF.

This clone has a handful of counts. This chain connects TRBV6-5 to TRBJ1-5, with D possibly matching TRBD1 (5 bases). V dropped 6 bases and J dropped 6 bases, with 18 bases sitting between them. CDR1 and CDR2 from the germline V gene are MNHEY and SVGAGI. There are 15 residues in the CDR3. CDR3 sequence: CASSEGGAWGQPQHF. Here the CDR3 DNA reads TGTGCCAGCAGCGAGGGCGGGGCTTGGGGTCAGCCCCAGCATTTT.

J is TRBJ2-3 and V is TRBV11-2; D ambiguous. The germline gives CDR1 SGHAT, CDR2 FQNNGV. The CDR3 contains 13 residues. V lost 3 bases, J lost 5 bases, and 9 bases lay in between. The DNA for the CDR3 is TGTGCCAGCAGCTTCATGATCGGAGATACGCAGTATTTT. The encoded protein is CASSFMIGDTQYF.